This T cell receptor (beta chain) was sequenced during a study of radiotherapy plus CTLA-4 blockade in lung cancer (dated by TCRdb to 2016 to 2018). With respect to the entire study: Among enrolled patients, under 20% had an objective response and 25% to 40% reached disease control.

The method behind the library was the immunoSEQ multiplex PCR assay. TCRdb retrieved this table from immuneACCESS and kept in-frame rearrangements only. Not all clones are present; in checked studies, unresolved V genes account for under half, and no reason is known for the remainder. The sample includes some 66,000 clones, with around 86% observed a single time. Of the sample, about 4.3% falls within the top ten clones. About this clone: The clone's antigen remains unknown. Qualities for individual bases were not recorded, and no much larger clone is one base off.

The paper as a whole reports these results and caveats: Increased serum interferon-beta after radiation, together with early dynamic changes in blood T cell clones, were reported to be the strongest predictors of response. After treatment with radiotherapy and ipilimumab, TCR clones that came from tumors expanded in the peripheral blood.

Focal radiation therapy combined with CTLA-4 blockade (ipilimumab) was tested in patients with chemo-refractory metastatic non-small-cell lung cancer. The sequence was obtained from a human donor with non-small cell lung cancer who had a partial response to radiotherapy plus ipilimumab. The sample consisted of peripheral blood, taken from a patient treated with radiotherapy plus ipilimumab.

The sequenced DNA is TGCGCCAGCAGCTTGGGGGGGGGCGCTTCCTACGAGCAGTACTTC. The resulting protein is CASSLGGGASYEQYF. The V gene is TRBV5-1 and the J gene is TRBJ2-7, with TRBD2 as a weak D call on 7 bases. V and J lose 0 bases and 1 base, and a span of 11 bases separates them. Reading from cysteine to phenylalanine, the CDR3 counts 15 amino acids. The read is trimmed to its CDR3 DNA, 45 bases read in frame from base 1. For CDR1 and CDR2, the germline V gene lists SGHRS and YFSETQ.